The TCR beta chain described here comes from a study of CD8 T cells in ankylosing spondylitis. Whole-study results and caveats: Seemingly distinctive of ankylosing spondylitis blood was a TCR beta motif formed by eight highly homologous variants. Enrichment of disease-linked clones was reportedly significant in matched ankylosing spondylitis synovial fluid.

V gave up 8 bases and J gave up 4 bases, with 11 bases separating them. This CDR3 comprises 12 residues. 5'-RACE, quantitative and with molecular barcodes, yielded the TCR beta libraries. TCRdb re-called the 5' RACE reads through MiXCR, storing one row per CDR3 protein. The sample lists approximately 140,000 distinct CDR3 sequences; 17% were seen once. The table lists this clonotype with a few counts. Its antigen is not known. The TCR comes from a male donor with ankylosing spondylitis. V usage is TRBV12-3 or TRBV12-4 and J usage is TRBJ2-5, with D possibly TRBD1 on 7 matching bases. The material sequenced was blood, either unsorted or a sorted T cell fraction (not recorded which). CDR3 bases: TGTGCCAGCCAGGGGGGCCCAGAGACCCAGTACTTC. Protein: CASQGGPETQYF.